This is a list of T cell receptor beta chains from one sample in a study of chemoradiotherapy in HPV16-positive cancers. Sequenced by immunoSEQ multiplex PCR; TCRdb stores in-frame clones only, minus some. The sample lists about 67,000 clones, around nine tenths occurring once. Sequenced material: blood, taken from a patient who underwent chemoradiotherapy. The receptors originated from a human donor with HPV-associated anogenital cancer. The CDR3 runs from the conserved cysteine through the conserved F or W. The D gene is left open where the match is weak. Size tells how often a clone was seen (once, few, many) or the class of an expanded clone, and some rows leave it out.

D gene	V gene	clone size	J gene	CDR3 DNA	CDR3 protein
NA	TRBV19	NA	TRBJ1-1	TGTGCCACGGTCCACCTGGGCGCTGAAGCTTTCTTT	CATVHLGAEAFF
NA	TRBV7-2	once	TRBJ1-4	TGTGCCAGCAGTTCGAAACCGTTTGCAACTAATGAAAAACTGTTTTTT	CASSSKPFATNEKLFF
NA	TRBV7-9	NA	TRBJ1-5	TGTGCCAGCAGCTTTCCAGGGGCGAATCAGCCCCAGCATTTT	CASSFPGANQPQHF
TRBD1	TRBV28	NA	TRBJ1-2	TGTGCCAGCCTAAACAGGGGTGACTATGGCTACACCTTC	CASLNRGDYGYTF
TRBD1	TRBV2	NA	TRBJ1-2	TGTGCCAATGACGACAGGGGTAACTATGGCTACACCTTC	CANDDRGNYGYTF
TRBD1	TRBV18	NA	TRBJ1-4	TGTGCCAGCTCACCACTAGGGCAGGGGGATCGAAAACTGTTTTTT	CASSPLGQGDRKLFF
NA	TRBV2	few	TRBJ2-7	TGTGCCAGCAGCCCCTCGGAAGGATCCTACGAGCAGTACTTC	CASSPSEGSYEQYF
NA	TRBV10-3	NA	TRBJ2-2	TGTGCCATCAGTGTTCAAGGTCTTATGGGCAGCCCGAACACCGGGGAGCTGTTTTTT	CAISVQGLMGSPNTGELFF
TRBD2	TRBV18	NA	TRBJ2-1	TGTGCCAGCTCACCTACCTTTAGCGGGATCTCCTACAATGAGCAGTTCTTC	CASSPTFSGISYNEQFF
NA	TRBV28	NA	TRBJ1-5	TGTGCCAGCAGTTTACCCCGGGGGCCCCAGCATTTT	CASSLPRGPQHF
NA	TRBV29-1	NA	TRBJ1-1	TGCAGCGTTGAAGCCCCCGGGAACACTGAAGCTTTCTTT	CSVEAPGNTEAFF
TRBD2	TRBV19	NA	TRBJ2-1	TGTGCCAGTAAAATCGGACTAGCCGAAAGCTCCTACAATGAGCAGTTCTTC	CASKIGLAESSYNEQFF
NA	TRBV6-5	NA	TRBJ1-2	TGTGCCAGCACCCGCGGTGGATCTAACTATGGCTACACCTTC	CASTRGGSNYGYTF
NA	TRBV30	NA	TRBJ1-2	TGTGCCTGGAACCCCGGAAGTGGCAGTTTGAATGGCTACACCTTC	CAWNPGSGSLNGYTF
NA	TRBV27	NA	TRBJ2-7	TGTGCCAGCAGTTCGCACCTCTCCTACGAGCAGTACTTC	CASSSHLSYEQYF
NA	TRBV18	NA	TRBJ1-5	TGTGCCAGCTCAGCCTCAGGGCCCGCTAGCAATCAGCCCCAGCATTTT	CASSASGPASNQPQHF